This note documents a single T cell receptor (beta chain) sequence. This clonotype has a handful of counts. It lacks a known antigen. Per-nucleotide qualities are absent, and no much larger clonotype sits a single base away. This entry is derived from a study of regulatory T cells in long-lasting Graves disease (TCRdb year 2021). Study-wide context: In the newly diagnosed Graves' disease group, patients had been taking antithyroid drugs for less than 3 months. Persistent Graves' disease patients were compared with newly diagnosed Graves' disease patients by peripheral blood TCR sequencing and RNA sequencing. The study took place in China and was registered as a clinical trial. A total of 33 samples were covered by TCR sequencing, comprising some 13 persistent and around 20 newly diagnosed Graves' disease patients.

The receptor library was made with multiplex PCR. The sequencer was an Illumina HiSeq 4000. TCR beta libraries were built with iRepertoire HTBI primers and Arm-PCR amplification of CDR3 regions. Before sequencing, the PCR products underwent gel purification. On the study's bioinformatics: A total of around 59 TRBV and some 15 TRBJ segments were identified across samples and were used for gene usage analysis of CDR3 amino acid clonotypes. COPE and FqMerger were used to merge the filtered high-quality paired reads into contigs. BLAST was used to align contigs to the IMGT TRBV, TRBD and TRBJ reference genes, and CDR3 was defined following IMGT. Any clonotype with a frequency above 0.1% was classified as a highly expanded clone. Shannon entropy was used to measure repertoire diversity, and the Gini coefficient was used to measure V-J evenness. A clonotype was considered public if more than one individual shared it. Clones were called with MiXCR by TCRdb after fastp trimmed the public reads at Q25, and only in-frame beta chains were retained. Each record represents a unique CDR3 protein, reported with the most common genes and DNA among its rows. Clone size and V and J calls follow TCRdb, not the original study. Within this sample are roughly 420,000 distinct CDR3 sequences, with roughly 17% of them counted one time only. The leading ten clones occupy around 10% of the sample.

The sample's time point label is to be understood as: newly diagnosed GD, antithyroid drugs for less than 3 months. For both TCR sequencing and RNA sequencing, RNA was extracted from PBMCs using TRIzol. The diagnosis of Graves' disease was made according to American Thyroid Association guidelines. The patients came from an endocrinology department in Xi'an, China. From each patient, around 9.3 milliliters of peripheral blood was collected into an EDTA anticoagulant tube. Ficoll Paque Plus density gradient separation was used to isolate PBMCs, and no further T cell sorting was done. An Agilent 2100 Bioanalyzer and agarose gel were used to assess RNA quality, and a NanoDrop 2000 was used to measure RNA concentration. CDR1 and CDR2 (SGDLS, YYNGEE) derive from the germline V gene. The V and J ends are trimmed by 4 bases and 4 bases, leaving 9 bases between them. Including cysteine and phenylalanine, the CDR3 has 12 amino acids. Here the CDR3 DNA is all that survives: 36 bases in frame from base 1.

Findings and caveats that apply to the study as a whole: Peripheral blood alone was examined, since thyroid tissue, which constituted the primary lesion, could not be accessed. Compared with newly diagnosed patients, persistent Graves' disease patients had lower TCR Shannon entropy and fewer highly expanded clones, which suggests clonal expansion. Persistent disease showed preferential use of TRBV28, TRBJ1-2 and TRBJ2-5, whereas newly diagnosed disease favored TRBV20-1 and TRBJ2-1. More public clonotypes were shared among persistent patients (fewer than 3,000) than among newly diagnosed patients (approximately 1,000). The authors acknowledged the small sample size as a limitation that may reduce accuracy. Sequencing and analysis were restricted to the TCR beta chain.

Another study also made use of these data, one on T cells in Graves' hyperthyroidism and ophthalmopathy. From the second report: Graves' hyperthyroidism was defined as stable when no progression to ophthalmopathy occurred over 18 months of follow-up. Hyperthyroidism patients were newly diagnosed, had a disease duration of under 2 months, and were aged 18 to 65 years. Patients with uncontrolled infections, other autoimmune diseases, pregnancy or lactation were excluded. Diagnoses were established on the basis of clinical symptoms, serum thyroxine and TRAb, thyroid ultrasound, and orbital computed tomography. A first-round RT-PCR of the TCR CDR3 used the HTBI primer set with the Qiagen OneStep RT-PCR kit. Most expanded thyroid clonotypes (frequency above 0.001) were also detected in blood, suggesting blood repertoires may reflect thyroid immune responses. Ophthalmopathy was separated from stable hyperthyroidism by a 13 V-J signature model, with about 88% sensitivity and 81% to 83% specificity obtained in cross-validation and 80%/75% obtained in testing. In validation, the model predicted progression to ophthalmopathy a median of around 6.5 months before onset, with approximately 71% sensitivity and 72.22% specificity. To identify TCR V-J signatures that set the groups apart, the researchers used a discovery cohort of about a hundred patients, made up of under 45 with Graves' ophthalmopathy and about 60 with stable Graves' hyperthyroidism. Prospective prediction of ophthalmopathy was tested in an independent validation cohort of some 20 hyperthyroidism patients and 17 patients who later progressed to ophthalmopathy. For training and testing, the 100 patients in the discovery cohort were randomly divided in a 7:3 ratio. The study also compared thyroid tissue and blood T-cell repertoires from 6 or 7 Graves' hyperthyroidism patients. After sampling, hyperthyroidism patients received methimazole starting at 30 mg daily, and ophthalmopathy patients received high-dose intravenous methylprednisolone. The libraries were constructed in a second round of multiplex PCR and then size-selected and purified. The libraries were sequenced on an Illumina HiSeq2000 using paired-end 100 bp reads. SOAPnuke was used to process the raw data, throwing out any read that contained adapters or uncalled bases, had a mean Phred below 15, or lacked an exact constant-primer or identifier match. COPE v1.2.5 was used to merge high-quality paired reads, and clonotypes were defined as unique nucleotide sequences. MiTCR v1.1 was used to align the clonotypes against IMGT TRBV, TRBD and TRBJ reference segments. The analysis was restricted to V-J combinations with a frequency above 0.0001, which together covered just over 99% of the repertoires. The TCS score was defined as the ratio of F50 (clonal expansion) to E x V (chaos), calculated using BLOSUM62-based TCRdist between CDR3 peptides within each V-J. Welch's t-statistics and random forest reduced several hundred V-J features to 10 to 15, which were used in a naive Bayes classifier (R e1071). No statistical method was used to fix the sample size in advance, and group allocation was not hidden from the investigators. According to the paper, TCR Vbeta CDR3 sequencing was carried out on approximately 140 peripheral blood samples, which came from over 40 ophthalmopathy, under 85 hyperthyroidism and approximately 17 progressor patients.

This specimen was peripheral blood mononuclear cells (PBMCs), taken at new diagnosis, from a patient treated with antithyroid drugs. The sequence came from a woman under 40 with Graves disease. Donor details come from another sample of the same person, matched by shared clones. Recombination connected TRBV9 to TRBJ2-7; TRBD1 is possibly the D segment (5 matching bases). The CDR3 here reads CASSTTGYEQYF. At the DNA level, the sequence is TGTGCCAGCAGCACAACAGGATACGAGCAGTACTTC.